A selection of T cell receptor beta chains follows, all from one sample in a study of blood T cell repertoires in COVID-19. Data came from immunoSEQ multiplex PCR; TCRdb stores just in-frame clones and leaves some out. The sample has tens of thousands of clones, around 92% seen once. Sequencing was performed on peripheral blood. All receptors derive from a man aged 50-60 years with COVID-19, enrolled during active disease. Both conserved end residues are part of each CDR3. D genes are given only for firm matches. Expanded clones are given a class, and other clones once, few, many or no size at all.

D	size	J	V	CDR3	DNA
NA	once	TRBJ2-7	TRBV15	CATSRGTDAYEQYF	TGTGCCACCAGCAGAGGGACTGACGCCTACGAGCAGTACTTC
NA	NA	TRBJ1-3	TRBV30	CAWSVPARGRNTIYF	TGTGCCTGGAGTGTACCGGCCAGGGGAAGAAACACCATATATTTT
NA	NA	TRBJ2-7	TRBV12-3/TRBV12-4	CASSSFYEQYF	TGTGCCAGCAGTTCCTTTTACGAGCAGTACTTC
NA	NA	TRBJ1-5	TRBV30	CAWSAGSVHSNQPQHF	TGTGCCTGGAGCGCAGGATCGGTCCATAGCAATCAGCCCCAGCATTTT
NA	once	TRBJ2-5	TRBV29-1	CSVVTGLETQYF	TGCAGCGTTGTCACAGGGTTGGAGACCCAGTACTTC
TRBD1	NA	TRBJ2-2	TRBV15	CATSRPGQGANTGELFF	TGTGCCACCAGCAGGCCGGGACAGGGGGCAAACACCGGGGAGCTGTTTTTT
TRBD1	NA	TRBJ1-2	TRBV28	CASSSPDRGFNGYTF	TGTGCCAGCAGTTCCCCGGACAGGGGGTTTAATGGCTACACCTTC
TRBD1	NA	TRBJ1-2	TRBV7-2	CASSLGGQGSYGYTF	TGTGCCAGCAGCTTAGGGGGACAGGGCAGCTATGGCTACACCTTC
TRBD1	NA	TRBJ2-7	TRBV15	CATSRDRVVGTGEQYF	TGTGCCACCAGCCGCGACAGGGTCGTCGGTACGGGTGAGCAGTACTTC
NA	few	TRBJ1-3	TRBV5-6	CASSLWGGSGNTIYF	TGTGCCAGCAGCTTGTGGGGGGGATCTGGAAACACCATATATTTT
TRBD2	NA	TRBJ2-3	TRBV4-2	CASSQGLADTQYF	TGTGCCAGCAGCCAGGGACTAGCGGATACGCAGTATTTT
NA	NA	TRBJ1-2	TRBV7-8	CASSLSGSYGYTF	TGTGCCAGCAGCTTAAGCGGTTCCTATGGCTACACCTTC
NA	NA	TRBJ1-1	TRBV2	CASSWAFRGVDFF	TGTGCCAGCAGTTGGGCATTCAGGGGCGTGGATTTCTTT
TRBD1	NA	TRBJ2-2	TRBV7-3	CASSLRSPGTGDTGELFF	TGTGCCAGCAGCTTAAGGAGTCCCGGGACAGGGGACACCGGGGAGCTGTTTTTT
NA	NA	TRBJ1-1	TRBV6-5	CASSYSTGNTEAFF	TGTGCCAGCAGTTACTCTACCGGGAACACTGAAGCTTTCTTT
NA	NA	TRBJ1-2	TRBV7-8	CASSLDQGRIYGYTF	TGTGCCAGCAGCTTAGATCAGGGGCGGATCTATGGCTACACCTTC
NA	NA	TRBJ2-7	TRBV6-9	CASSSDISYEQYF	TGTGCCAGCAGTTCGGACATCTCCTACGAGCAGTACTTC
NA	NA	TRBJ1-3	TRBV10-3	CAISVNTEAGSGGNTIYF	TGTGCCATCAGTGTTAACACAGAGGCGGGAAGTGGAGGAAACACCATATATTTT
NA	NA	TRBJ1-4	TRBV2	CASHDFDRDNEKLFF	TGTGCCAGCCACGACTTCGACAGAGATAATGAAAAACTGTTTTTT
NA	NA	TRBJ1-5	TRBV27	CASSFVYRGGERNQPQHF	TGTGCCAGCAGTTTTGTGTATCGAGGCGGGGAGCGGAATCAGCCCCAGCATTTT
NA	NA	TRBJ1-1	TRBV3-1/TRBV3-2	CASSRQMNTEAFF	TGTGCCAGCAGCCGACAGATGAACACTGAAGCTTTCTTT
NA	NA	TRBJ1-5	TRBV19	CASSPLMSPNQPQHF	TGTGCCAGTAGTCCCCTAATGTCCCCCAATCAGCCCCAGCATTTT
TRBD1	NA	TRBJ2-6	TRBV5-1	CASSLGTGAYSGANVLTF	TGCGCCAGCAGCTTGGGGACAGGGGCCTACTCTGGGGCCAACGTCCTGACTTTC
TRBD1	NA	TRBJ1-2	TRBV5-1	CASSQGQSYGYTF	TGCGCCAGCAGCCAGGGACAGTCCTATGGCTACACCTTC
NA	NA	TRBJ2-7	TRBV5-8	CASSYFVGGTYEQYF	TGTGCCAGCAGCTATTTTGTGGGGGGAACTTACGAGCAGTACTTC
TRBD2	NA	TRBJ2-3	TRBV30	CAWRLAGAVYTDTQYF	TGTGCCTGGAGACTAGCGGGGGCCGTATACACAGATACGCAGTATTTT
TRBD1	NA	TRBJ1-6	TRBV7-2	CASSFNQGENSSLHF	TGTGCCAGCAGCTTCAACCAGGGGGAAAATTCATCCCTCCACTTT
TRBD2	NA	TRBJ2-7	TRBV5-1	CASSLGIAGASYEQYF	TGCGCCAGCAGCTTGGGGATAGCGGGGGCCTCCTACGAGCAGTACTTC
TRBD1	NA	TRBJ1-1	TRBV5-4	CASSSGQGNTEAFF	TGTGCCAGCAGCTCCGGACAGGGGAACACTGAAGCTTTCTTT
NA	NA	TRBJ1-6	TRBV18	CASSPSGGTNNSPLHF	TGTGCCAGCTCACCCTCGGGAGGGACGAATAATTCACCCCTCCACTTT
NA	NA	TRBJ2-1	TRBV4-1	CASSQDRGYNEQFF	TGCGCCAGCAGCCAAGATCGGGGTTACAATGAGCAGTTCTTC
NA	NA	TRBJ1-6	TRBV5-1	CASSGWASYNSPLHF	TGCGCCAGCAGCGGGTGGGCCTCCTATAATTCACCCCTCCACTTT
NA	few	TRBJ1-3	TRBV9	CASSLGQSGNTIYF	TGTGCCAGCAGCCTTGGACAGTCTGGAAACACCATATATTTT
NA	NA	TRBJ1-1	TRBV7-9	CASSRAQRNYGTEAFF	TGTGCCAGCAGCCGAGCCCAAAGAAATTATGGCACTGAAGCTTTCTTT
NA	NA	TRBJ2-1	TRBV16	CASSQSQQSNEQFF	TGTGCCAGCAGCCAATCGCAACAGTCCAATGAGCAGTTCTTC
NA	NA	TRBJ2-5	TRBV2	CASSNYLQETQYF	TGTGCCAGCAGTAACTACTTACAAGAGACCCAGTACTTC
NA	NA	TRBJ2-1	TRBV7-2	CASSLLAAVEQFF	TGTGCCAGCAGCTTACTAGCAGCAGTAGAGCAGTTCTTC
TRBD2	NA	TRBJ2-1	TRBV7-3	CASSLGGGEQFF	TGTGCCAGCAGCTTGGGCGGGGGTGAGCAGTTCTTC
TRBD1	NA	TRBJ2-1	TRBV3-1/TRBV3-2	CASSHPLLSGTGENEQFF	TGTGCCAGCAGCCACCCCCTTCTTTCTGGGACAGGGGAAAATGAGCAGTTCTTC
NA	NA	TRBJ1-2	TRBV29-1	CSVDRGYGYTF	TGCAGCGTTGACAGGGGATATGGCTACACCTTC
TRBD1	NA	TRBJ2-7	TRBV14	CASSVSGQGTYEQYF	TGTGCCAGCAGCGTCTCGGGACAGGGGACCTACGAGCAGTACTTC
TRBD1	NA	TRBJ2-7	TRBV27	CASFNRGRNEQYF	TGTGCCAGCTTTAACAGGGGGAGGAACGAGCAGTACTTC
TRBD1	NA	TRBJ1-4	TRBV7-8	CASSRQGAANEKLFF	TGTGCCAGCAGCAGACAGGGGGCGGCTAATGAAAAACTGTTTTTT
NA	NA	TRBJ1-1	TRBV3-1/TRBV3-2	CASSHTPGNTEAFF	TGTGCCAGCAGCCATACGCCCGGGAACACTGAAGCTTTCTTT
NA	NA	TRBJ1-6	TRBV5-5	CASSSVDSPLHF	TGTGCCAGCAGCTCAGTCGATTCACCCCTCCACTTT
NA	NA	TRBJ2-1	TRBV5-1	CASSDSGNEQFF	TGCGCCAGCAGCGATTCCGGCAATGAGCAGTTCTTC
TRBD1	NA	TRBJ1-1	TRBV5-1	CASSLDRGTEAFF	TGCGCCAGCAGCTTGGACAGGGGCACTGAAGCTTTCTTT
TRBD2	NA	TRBJ2-5	TRBV14	CASSPLAGGRETQYF	TGTGCCAGCAGCCCCCTAGCGGGGGGGCGTGAGACCCAGTACTTC
TRBD2	NA	TRBJ2-3	TRBV9	CASSVAGLAGGGTDTQYF	TGTGCCAGCAGCGTAGCAGGACTAGCGGGGGGTGGAACAGATACGCAGTATTTT
NA	NA	TRBJ1-6	TRBV5-1	CASSLKGSSPLHF	TGCGCCAGCAGCTTGAAGGGGTCCTCACCCCTCCACTTT
NA	NA	TRBJ1-1	TRBV30	CARQTGVGTEAFF	TGTGCTCGCCAAACGGGGGTGGGCACTGAAGCTTTCTTT
NA	once	TRBJ1-1	TRBV30	CAWSHTGEVTEAFF	TGTGCCTGGAGCCACACGGGGGAGGTCACTGAAGCTTTCTTT
NA	NA	TRBJ1-2	TRBV6-5	CASSYDSYYGYTF	TGTGCCAGCAGTTACGACAGCTACTATGGCTACACCTTC